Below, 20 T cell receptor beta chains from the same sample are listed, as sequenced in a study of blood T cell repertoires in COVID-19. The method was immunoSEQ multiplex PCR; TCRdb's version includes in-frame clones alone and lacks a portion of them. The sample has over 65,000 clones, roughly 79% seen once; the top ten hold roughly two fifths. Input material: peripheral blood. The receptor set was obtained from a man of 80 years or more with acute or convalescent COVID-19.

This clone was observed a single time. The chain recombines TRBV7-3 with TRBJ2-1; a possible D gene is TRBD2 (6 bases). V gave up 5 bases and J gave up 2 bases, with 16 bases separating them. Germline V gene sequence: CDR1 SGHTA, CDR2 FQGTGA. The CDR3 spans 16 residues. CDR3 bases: TGTGCCAGCAGCGCCTACGGGACTGATGCCTACAATGAGCAGTTCTTC. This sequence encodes CASSAYGTDAYNEQFF. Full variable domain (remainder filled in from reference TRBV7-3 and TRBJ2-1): GAGVSQTPSNKVTEKGKYVELRCDPISGHTALYWYRQSLGQGPEFLIYFQGTGAADDSGLPNDRFFAVRPEGSVSTLKIQRTERGDSAVYLCASSAYGTDAYNEQFFGPGTRLTVL.

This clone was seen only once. The CDR3 DNA reads TGTGCCAGCAGTGAAGGGGCAGGCAACCCAATAGCCAAAAACATTCAGTACTTC. Amino acids: CASSEGAGNPIAKNIQYF. The chain combines TRBV2 with TRBJ2-4; D not certain. With 1 base removed from V and 0 bases from J, the gap between germline ends came to 16 bases. The CDR3 length is 18 residues. Germline loops: CDR1 SNHLY, CDR2 FYNNEI.

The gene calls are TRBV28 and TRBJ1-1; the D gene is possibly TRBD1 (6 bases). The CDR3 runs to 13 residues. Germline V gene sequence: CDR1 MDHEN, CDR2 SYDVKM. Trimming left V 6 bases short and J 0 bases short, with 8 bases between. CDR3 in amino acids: CASSQGLNTEAFF. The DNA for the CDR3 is TGTGCCAGCAGCCAGGGGCTGAACACTGAAGCTTTCTTT. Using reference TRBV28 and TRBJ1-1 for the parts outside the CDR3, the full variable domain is DVKVTQSSRYLVKRTGEKVFLECVQDMDHENMFWYRQDPGLGLRLIYFSYDVKMKEKGDIPEGYSVSREKKERFSLILESASTNQTSMYLCASSQGLNTEAFFGQGTRLTVV.

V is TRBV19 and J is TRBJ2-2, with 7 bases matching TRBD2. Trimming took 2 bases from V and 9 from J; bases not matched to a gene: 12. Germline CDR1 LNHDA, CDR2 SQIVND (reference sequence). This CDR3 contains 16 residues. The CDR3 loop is CASSIIEGGPRWELFF. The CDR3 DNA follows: TGTGCCAGTAGTATAATAGAGGGAGGGCCTAGGTGGGAGCTGTTTTTT.

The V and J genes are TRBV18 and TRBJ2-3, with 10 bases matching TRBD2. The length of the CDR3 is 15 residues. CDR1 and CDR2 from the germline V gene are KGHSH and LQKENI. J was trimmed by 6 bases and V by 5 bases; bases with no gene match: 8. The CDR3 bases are TGTGCCAGCTCATTTTCTCTAGCGGGAGTGGATACGCAGTATTTT. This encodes CASSFSLAGVDTQYF.

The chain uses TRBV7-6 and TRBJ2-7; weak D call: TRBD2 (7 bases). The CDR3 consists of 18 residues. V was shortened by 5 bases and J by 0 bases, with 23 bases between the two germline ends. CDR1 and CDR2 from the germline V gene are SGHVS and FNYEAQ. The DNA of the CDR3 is TGTGCCAGCAGCCCTCTAGGGTCAGGGAGGGGGAGCTCCTACGAGCAGTACTTC. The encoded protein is CASSPLGSGRGSSYEQYF.

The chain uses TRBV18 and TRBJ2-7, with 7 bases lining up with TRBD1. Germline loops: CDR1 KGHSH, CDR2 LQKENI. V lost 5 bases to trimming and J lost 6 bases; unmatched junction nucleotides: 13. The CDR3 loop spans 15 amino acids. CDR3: CASSNLEGTAVEQYF. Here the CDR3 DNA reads TGTGCCAGCTCAAACCTAGAGGGGACAGCGGTCGAGCAGTACTTC.

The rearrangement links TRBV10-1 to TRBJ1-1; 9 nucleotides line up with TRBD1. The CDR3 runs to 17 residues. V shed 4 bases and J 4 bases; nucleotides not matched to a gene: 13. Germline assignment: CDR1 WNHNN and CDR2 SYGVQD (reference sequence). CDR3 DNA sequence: TGCGCCAGCAGTGGGGTGGGACAGGGTTTGGGGGGCACTGAAGCTTTCTTT. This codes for CASSGVGQGLGGTEAFF.

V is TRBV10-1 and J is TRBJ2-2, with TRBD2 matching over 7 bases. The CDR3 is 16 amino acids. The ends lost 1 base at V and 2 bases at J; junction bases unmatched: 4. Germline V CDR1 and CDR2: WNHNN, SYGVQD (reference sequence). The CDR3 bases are TGCGCCAGCAGTGAGTGGGGAGGGCTAAACACCGGGGAGCTGTTTTTT. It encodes CASSEWGGLNTGELFF.

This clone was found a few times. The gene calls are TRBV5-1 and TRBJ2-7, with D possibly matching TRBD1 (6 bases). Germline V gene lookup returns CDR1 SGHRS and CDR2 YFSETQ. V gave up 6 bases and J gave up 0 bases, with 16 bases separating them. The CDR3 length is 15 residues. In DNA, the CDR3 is TGCGCCAGCAACCAGATAAGGGACAACTCCTACGAGCAGTACTTC. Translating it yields CASNQIRDNSYEQYF.

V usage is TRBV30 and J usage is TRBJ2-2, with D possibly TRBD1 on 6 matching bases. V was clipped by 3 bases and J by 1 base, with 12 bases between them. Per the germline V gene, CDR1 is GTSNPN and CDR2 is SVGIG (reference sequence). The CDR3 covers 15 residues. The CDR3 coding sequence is TGTGCCTGGAGGATTCGGGACAAGAACACCGGGGAGCTGTTTTTT. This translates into CAWRIRDKNTGELFF.

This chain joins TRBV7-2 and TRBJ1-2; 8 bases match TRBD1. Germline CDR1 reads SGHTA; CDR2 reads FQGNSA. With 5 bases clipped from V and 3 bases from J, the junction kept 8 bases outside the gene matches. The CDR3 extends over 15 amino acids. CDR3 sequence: CASSTHTTGDYGYTF. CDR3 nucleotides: TGTGCCAGCAGCACACATACGACAGGGGACTATGGCTACACCTTC.

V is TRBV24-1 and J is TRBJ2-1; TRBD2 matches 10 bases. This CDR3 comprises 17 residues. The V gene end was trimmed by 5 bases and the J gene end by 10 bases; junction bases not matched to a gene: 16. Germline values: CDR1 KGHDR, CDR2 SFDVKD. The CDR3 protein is CATSASKGGLASYEQFF. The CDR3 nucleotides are TGTGCCACCAGTGCCTCGAAGGGGGGACTAGCGTCGTACGAGCAGTTCTTC.

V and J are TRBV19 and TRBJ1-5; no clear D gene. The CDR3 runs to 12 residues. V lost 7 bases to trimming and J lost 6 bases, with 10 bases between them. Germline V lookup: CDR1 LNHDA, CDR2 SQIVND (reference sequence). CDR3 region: CASTVGVQPQHF. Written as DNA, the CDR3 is TGTGCCAGTACCGTCGGGGTTCAGCCCCAGCATTTT.

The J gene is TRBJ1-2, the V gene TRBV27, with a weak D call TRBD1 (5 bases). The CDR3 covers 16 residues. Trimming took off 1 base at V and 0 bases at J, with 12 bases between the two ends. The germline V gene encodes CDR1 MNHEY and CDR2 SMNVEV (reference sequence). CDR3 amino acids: CASSLYGGAANYGYTF. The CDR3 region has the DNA TGTGCCAGCAGTTTATACGGCGGGGCAGCTAACTATGGCTACACCTTC.

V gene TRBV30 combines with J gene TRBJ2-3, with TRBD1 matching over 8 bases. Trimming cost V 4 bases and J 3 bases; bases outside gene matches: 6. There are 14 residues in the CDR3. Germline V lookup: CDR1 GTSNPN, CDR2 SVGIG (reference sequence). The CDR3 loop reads CAWNPGGRTDTQYF. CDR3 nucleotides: TGTGCCTGGAACCCAGGGGGCCGAACAGATACGCAGTATTTT.

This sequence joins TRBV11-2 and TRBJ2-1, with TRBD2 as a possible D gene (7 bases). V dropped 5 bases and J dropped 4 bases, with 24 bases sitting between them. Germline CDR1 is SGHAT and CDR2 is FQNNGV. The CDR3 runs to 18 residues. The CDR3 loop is CASSKGSGRVGGYNEQFF. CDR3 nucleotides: TGTGCCAGCAGCAAGGGGAGTGGGAGGGTAGGGGGATACAATGAGCAGTTCTTC.

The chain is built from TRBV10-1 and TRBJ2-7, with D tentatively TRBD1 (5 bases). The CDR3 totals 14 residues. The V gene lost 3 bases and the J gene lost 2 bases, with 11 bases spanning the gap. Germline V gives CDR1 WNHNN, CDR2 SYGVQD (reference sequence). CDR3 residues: CASSEAGKAYEQYF. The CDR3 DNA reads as TGCGCCAGCAGTGAAGCAGGGAAGGCCTACGAGCAGTACTTC.

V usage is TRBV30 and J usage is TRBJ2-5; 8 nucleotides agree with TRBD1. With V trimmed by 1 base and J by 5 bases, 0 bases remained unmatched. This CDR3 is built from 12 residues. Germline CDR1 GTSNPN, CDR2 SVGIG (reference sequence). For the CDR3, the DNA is TGTGCCTGGAGTGGACAGGGGGAGACCCAGTACTTC. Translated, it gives CAWSGQGETQYF.

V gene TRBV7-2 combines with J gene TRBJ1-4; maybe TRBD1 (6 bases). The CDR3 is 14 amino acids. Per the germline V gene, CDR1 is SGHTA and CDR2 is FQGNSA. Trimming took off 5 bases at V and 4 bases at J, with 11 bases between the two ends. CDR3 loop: CASSQGGGNEKLFF. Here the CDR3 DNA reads TGTGCCAGCAGCCAAGGGGGGGGTAATGAAAAACTGTTTTTT.